Listed here are 23 T cell receptor beta chains from one sample, sequenced in a study of cytomegalovirus exposure and HLA in healthy donors (dated by TCRdb to the late 2010s). Libraries were built with the immunoSEQ multiplex PCR assay. For the multiplex PCR, a mixture combining 60 forward primers for TCR Vbeta segments and 13 reverse primers for TCR Jbeta segments was used. TCRdb carries this immuneACCESS record with in-frame sequences only. Its versions omit some clonotypes, under half of them owing to an unresolved V gene in the studies checked, with the rest unexplained. The sample data list roughly 200,000 clones, and approximately 80% of these were observed just once. The ten biggest clones cover 2.5% to 3.5% of the sample. The specimen was PBMCs. The receptors originated from a man aged 25 to 40 in good health and CMV-seronegative.

This clone has only one observation. The chain combines TRBV6-5 with TRBJ2-5, with 7 bases fitting TRBD1. This CDR3 region has 16 residues. The germline CDR1 and CDR2 sequences are MNHEY and SVGAGI. V was clipped by 2 bases and J by 1 base; unmatched bases: 7. The DNA of the CDR3 is TGTGCCAGCAGTTACGACCTACAGGGGCGCCAAGAGACCCAGTACTTC. Amino acid sequence: CASSYDLQGRQETQYF.

The J gene is TRBJ2-7, the V gene TRBV9; 7 bases align to TRBD2. CDR3 length: 13 amino acids. CDR1 and CDR2 (germline): SGDLS, YYNGEE. J gave up 7 bases and V 4 bases, and 8 bases lay outside the gene matches. In DNA form, the CDR3 reads TGTGCCAGCAGCCACGACCCGGGGGGAGAGCAGTACTTC. Protein sequence: CASSHDPGGEQYF.

The V call is TRBV25-1, the J call TRBJ1-6; tentatively, D is TRBD1 (6 bases). V lost 7 bases and J lost 7, with 14 bases in between. The CDR3 is made up of 14 amino acids. CDR1 MGHDK and CDR2 SYGVNS come from the germline V gene. This CDR3 is CASTDRPGNSPLHF. The CDR3 DNA reads as TGTGCCAGCACTGACAGGCCTGGGAATTCACCCCTCCACTTT.

This clone was counted once. The chain carries TRBV9 and TRBJ2-3; 7 bases map to TRBD1. Germline loops: CDR1 SGDLS, CDR2 YYNGEE. The CDR3 extends over 14 amino acids. V dropped 4 bases and J dropped 4; count of bases not matched to a gene: 6. CDR3 DNA sequence: TGTGCCAGCAGCCTAGCAGGGGGTTCAGATACGCAGTATTTT. It translates to CASSLAGGSDTQYF.

The chain uses TRBV28 and TRBJ1-1; D is unclear. V lost 3 bases and J 10 bases, leaving 12 bases between the germline ends. The CDR3 has 12 residues. Germline V gives CDR1 MDHEN, CDR2 SYDVKM. CDR3 loop: CASSFRGLRAFF. CDR3 in DNA: TGTGCCAGCAGTTTCCGAGGACTGAGAGCTTTCTTT.

This rearrangement joins TRBV15 to TRBJ2-2; no clear D gene. Germline V CDR1 and CDR2: LNHNV, YYDKDF (reference sequence). Trimming cost V 1 base and J 0 bases, with 6 bases left between them. The CDR3 has 15 amino acids. CDR3 amino acids: CATSRASPNTGELFF. In DNA form, the CDR3 reads TGTGCCACCAGCAGAGCGAGTCCGAACACCGGGGAGCTGTTTTTT.

The chain couples TRBV5-1 to TRBJ2-7; no firm D call. Looked up from germline, CDR1 is SGHRS and CDR2 is YFSETQ. This CDR3 spans 14 amino acids. Trimming removed 0 bases from V and 5 bases from J, with 12 bases in between. The DNA for the CDR3 is TGCGCCAGCAGCTTGGACCGCCCGGGTCACGAGCAGTACTTC. This codes for CASSLDRPGHEQYF.

This clone showed up just once. The chain combines TRBV11-2 with TRBJ1-5; D call uncertain. The V and J ends lost 0 bases and 4 bases respectively, with 13 bases between them. CDR3 length equals 16 residues. Germline V gene lookup returns CDR1 SGHAT and CDR2 FQNNGV. Here the CDR3 DNA reads TGTGCCAGCAGCTTAGATGGAGACGGATCTAATCAGCCCCAGCATTTT. Its translation is CASSLDGDGSNQPQHF.

This clone was seen a single time. J is TRBJ2-2 and V is TRBV27, with no clear D. V lost 6 bases and J lost 5, with 13 bases in between. The germline CDR1 and CDR2 sequences are MNHEY and SMNVEV (reference sequence). This CDR3 contains 14 residues. The DNA for the CDR3 is TGTGCCAGCAGCCGCTTTAGAGGAACCGGGGAGCTGTTTTTT. This translates into CASSRFRGTGELFF.

The chain employs TRBV9 and TRBJ2-3; D perhaps matches TRBD2 (6 bases). Germline values: CDR1 SGDLS, CDR2 YYNGEE. V lost 1 base and J 7 bases, leaving 13 bases between the germline ends. The CDR3 totals 14 residues. The chain's CDR3 is CASSVTGTVNTQYF. The CDR3 DNA sequence: TGTGCCAGCAGCGTAACGGGGACTGTGAATACGCAGTATTTT.

Only one count was recorded for this clone. The rearrangement joins TRBV19 to TRBJ2-1; weak D call: TRBD1 (6 bases). V was shortened by 5 bases and J by 4 bases, with 21 bases between the two germline ends. CDR1 and CDR2 (germline): LNHDA, SQIVND (reference sequence). This CDR3 is built from 17 residues. The CDR3 sequence is CASSVSLGASLYNEQFF. For the CDR3, the DNA is TGTGCCAGTAGTGTAAGTTTGGGGGCCTCACTTTACAATGAGCAGTTCTTC. The whole variable domain, remainder taken from reference TRBV19 and TRBJ2-1, is DGGITQSPKYLFRKEGQNVTLSCEQNLNHDAMYWYRQDPGQGLRLIYYSQIVNDFQKGDIAEGYSVSREKKESFPLTVTSAQKNPTAFYLCASSVSLGASLYNEQFFGPGTRLTVL.

J is TRBJ2-7 and V is TRBV12-5, with TRBD1 matching over 9 bases. This CDR3 region has 16 residues. In germline, CDR1 is LGHNT, CDR2 FRNRAP. With V trimmed by 6 bases and J by 2 bases, 11 bases remained unmatched. The CDR3 DNA reads as TGTGCTAGTGGACGACAAACCGGGACAGGGACCTACGAGCAGTACTTC. Protein: CASGRQTGTGTYEQYF.

V and J are TRBV5-8 and TRBJ1-1; 8 nucleotides match TRBD1. The ends lost 2 bases at V and 0 bases at J; junction bases unmatched: 0. There are 14 residues in the CDR3. CDR1 and CDR2 (germline): SGHTS, YDEGEE. DNA for the CDR3: TGTGCCAGCAGCTTCAGGGGGCTGAACACTGAAGCTTTCTTT. This translates into CASSFRGLNTEAFF.

V and J are TRBV18 and TRBJ2-1, with TRBD1 matching over 9 bases. Unmatched junction bases numbered 7, after V lost 7 bases and J lost 6 bases. In germline, CDR1 is KGHSH, CDR2 LQKENI. This CDR3 contains 14 residues. The CDR3 protein is CASYAGQGRNEQFF. CDR3 nucleotide sequence: TGTGCCAGCTACGCCGGACAGGGGCGCAATGAGCAGTTCTTC.

The chain couples TRBV6-1 to TRBJ1-5; no firm D call. V lost 6 bases and J 5 bases, leaving 11 bases between the germline ends. Per germline, CDR1 MNHNS and CDR2 SASEGT. This CDR3 contains 13 residues. In DNA form, the CDR3 reads TGTGCCAGCAGCCCCCAGAGGGATCAGCCCCAGCATTTT. The encoded protein is CASSPQRDQPQHF.

This clone was counted a few times. The chain carries TRBV5-6 and TRBJ2-7; unclear D gene. Germline V CDR1 and CDR2: SGHDT, YYEEEE. CDR3 length: 12 residues. Trimming left V 0 bases short and J 6 bases short, with 7 bases between. As DNA, the CDR3 is TGTGCCAGCAGCTTGGACTTTGGCGAGCAGTACTTC. Protein: CASSLDFGEQYF.

The chain joins TRBV9 to TRBJ1-6, with D unclear. The V gene lost 0 bases and the J gene lost 8 bases, with 12 bases spanning the gap. Germline CDR1 SGDLS, CDR2 YYNGEE. The CDR3 runs to 15 residues. The CDR3 coding sequence is TGTGCCAGCAGCGTAGGGGTATCGGACTATTCACCCCTCCACTTT. Translation: CASSVGVSDYSPLHF. Variable domain in full (rest from reference TRBV9 and TRBJ1-6): DSGVTQTPKHLITATGQRVTLRCSPRSGDLSVYWYQQSLDQGLQFLIQYYNGEERAKGNILERFSAQQFPDLHSELNLSSLELGDSALYFCASSVGVSDYSPLHFGNGTRLTVT.

This chain joins TRBV28 and TRBJ1-2; D is uncertain. Germline V lookup: CDR1 MDHEN, CDR2 SYDVKM. Trimming took 3 bases from V and 2 from J, leaving 10 bases between them. The CDR3 extends over 14 amino acids. For the CDR3, the DNA is TGTGCCAGCAGTTTGAGTCAGGCGAACTATGGCTACACCTTC. Its translation: CASSLSQANYGYTF.

The chain couples TRBV7-2 to TRBJ1-5, with 9 bases lining up with TRBD1. CDR1 is SGHTA, CDR2 FQGNSA, per germline. J was trimmed by 5 bases and V by 2 bases; bases with no gene match: 4. The CDR3 runs to 15 residues. The CDR3, as DNA: TGTGCCAGCAGCTTAAGTGGGACAGGGTATCAGCCCCAGCATTTT. It translates to CASSLSGTGYQPQHF.

This chain joins TRBV10-3 and TRBJ1-3, with 9 bases aligning to TRBD1. Losses at the gene ends were 0 bases for V and 4 bases for J; bases not matched to a gene: 4. CDR3 length: 16 amino acids. The germline gives CDR1 ENHRY, CDR2 SYGVKD. The CDR3 DNA follows: TGTGCCATCAGTGAGTCGGAGGACAGGGGAGGAAACACCATATATTTT. As protein: CAISESEDRGGNTIYF.

This rearrangement joins TRBV18 to TRBJ1-4, with 7 bases matching TRBD1. The CDR3 has 16 amino acids. V lost 3 bases to trimming and J lost 6 bases; unmatched junction nucleotides: 10. Germline V gene sequence: CDR1 KGHSH, CDR2 LQKENI. CDR3 in amino acids: CASSPLTGKDYEKLFF. The CDR3 DNA is TGTGCCAGCTCACCTCTGACAGGGAAGGACTATGAAAAACTGTTTTTT.

V usage is TRBV18 and J usage is TRBJ2-3; 13 bases are a match to TRBD2. With 6 bases clipped from V and 1 base from J, the junction kept 7 bases outside the gene matches. CDR1 and CDR2 from the germline V gene are KGHSH and LQKENI. The CDR3 sequence is 17 residues long. The CDR3 nucleotides read TGTGCCAGCTCTCTGGCCGGGACTAGCGGGGGCACAGATACGCAGTATTTT. Residues: CASSLAGTSGGTDTQYF.

The gene calls are TRBV6-1 and TRBJ2-7, with 7 positions matching TRBD1. Germline lookup yields CDR1 MNHNS and CDR2 SASEGT. The trim removed 3 bases at V and 10 bases at J, leaving 9 bases unmatched. This CDR3 has 13 residues. The CDR3 coding sequence is TGTGCCAGCAGTGACCCCAGGGGGAGTGTTCAGTACTTC. As protein: CASSDPRGSVQYF.